Sequencing of this TCR beta chain was carried out in a study of PD-1 blockade in classical Hodgkin lymphoma. Indicated time point: newly diagnosed, previously untreated cHL patient sample. The authors compared against newly diagnosed, untreated classical Hodgkin lymphoma PBMCs. The protocol was immunoSEQ multiplex PCR, while the TCRdb copy is restricted to in-frame clones and leaves out a portion. Here the sample spans under 30,000 clones, approximately 93% being singletons. The CDR3 totals 13 residues. V was pared by 8 bases and J by 0 bases, with 7 bases between. In germline, CDR1 is ENHRY, CDR2 SYGVKD.

Sequencing was performed on peripheral blood mononuclear cells (PBMCs). The chain links TRBV10-3 to TRBJ1-4; a possible D gene is TRBD1 (5 bases). The origin of this receptor is a human donor with classical Hodgkin lymphoma. CDR3 nucleotide sequence: TGTGCCATCGGGGGTGCAACTAATGAAAAACTGTTTTTT. It yields the protein CAIGGATNEKLFF.